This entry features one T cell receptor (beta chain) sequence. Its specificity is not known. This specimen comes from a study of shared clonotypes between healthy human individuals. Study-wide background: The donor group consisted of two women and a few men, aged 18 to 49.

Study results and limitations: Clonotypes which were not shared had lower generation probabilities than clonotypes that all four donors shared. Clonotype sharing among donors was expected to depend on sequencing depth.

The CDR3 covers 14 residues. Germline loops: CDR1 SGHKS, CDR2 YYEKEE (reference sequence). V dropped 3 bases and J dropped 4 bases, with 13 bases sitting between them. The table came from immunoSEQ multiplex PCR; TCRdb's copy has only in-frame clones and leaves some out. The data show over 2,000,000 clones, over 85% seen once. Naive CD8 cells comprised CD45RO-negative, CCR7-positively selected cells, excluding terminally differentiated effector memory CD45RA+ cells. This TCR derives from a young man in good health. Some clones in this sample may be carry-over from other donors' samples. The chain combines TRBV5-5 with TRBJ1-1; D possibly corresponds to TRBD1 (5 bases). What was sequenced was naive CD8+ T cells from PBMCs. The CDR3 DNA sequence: TGTGCCAGCAGCTGGACGGGGCCCCTCACTGAAGCTTTCTTT. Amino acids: CASSWTGPLTEAFF.